The rows below give T cell receptor beta chains drawn from one sample of a study of regulatory T cells in long-lasting Graves disease. TCRdb reprocessed the multiplex PCR reads via MiXCR and lists one record per CDR3 protein. The sample lists about 220,000 distinct CDR3 sequences; 15% to 20% were seen once. The same data also went into a second study, on T cells in Graves' hyperthyroidism and ophthalmopathy.

This specimen was peripheral blood mononuclear cells (PBMCs), taken at new diagnosis, from a patient treated with antithyroid drugs. The receptors shown here come from a woman between 25 and 40 years old with Graves disease. Each CDR3 is given with its conserved first and last residue. The order of the fields is clone size, J gene, D gene, V gene, CDR3 protein, CDR3 DNA. A D gene is named only where the DNA matches it firmly. Size tells how often a clone was seen (once, few, many) or the class of an expanded clone, and some rows leave it out.

clone size: .
J gene: TRBJ1-2
D gene: .
V gene: TRBV20-1
CDR3 protein: CSARREGRDSYTF
CDR3 DNA: TGCAGTGCTAGGAGAGAGGGGAGGGATAGCTACACCTTC

clone size: many
J gene: TRBJ2-5
D gene: TRBD2
V gene: TRBV6-1
CDR3 protein: CASHASGGVLGETQYF
CDR3 DNA: TGTGCCAGCCATGCTAGCGGGGGCGTCCTCGGGGAGACCCAGTACTTC

clone size: many
J gene: TRBJ1-2
D gene: .
V gene: TRBV4-1
CDR3 protein: CASSQDWGNYGYTF
CDR3 DNA: TGCGCCAGCAGCCAAGATTGGGGGAACTATGGCTACACCTTC

clone size: many
J gene: TRBJ2-1
D gene: TRBD1
V gene: TRBV18
CDR3 protein: CASSRQGANEQFF
CDR3 DNA: TGTGCCAGCTCCCGACAGGGGGCCAATGAGCAGTTCTTC

clone size: .
J gene: TRBJ1-2
D gene: .
V gene: TRBV6-6
CDR3 protein: CASSYSAGDGYTF
CDR3 DNA: TGTGCCAGCAGTTACTCGGCAGGGGATGGCTACACCTTC

clone size: .
J gene: TRBJ2-1
D gene: TRBD2
V gene: TRBV4-2
CDR3 protein: CASSQGTSGKGNEQFF
CDR3 DNA: TGTGCCAGCAGCCAGGGGACTAGCGGGAAGGGCAATGAGCAGTTCTTC

clone size: many
J gene: TRBJ2-4
D gene: .
V gene: TRBV27
CDR3 protein: CASSSGGMLAKNIQYF
CDR3 DNA: TGTGCCAGCAGTTCCGGGGGTATGCTAGCCAAAAACATTCAGTACTTC

clone size: many
J gene: TRBJ1-1
D gene: .
V gene: TRBV16
CDR3 protein: CASSQMQSNTEAFF
CDR3 DNA: TGTGCCAGCAGCCAAATGCAGTCGAACACTGAAGCTTTCTTT

clone size: .
J gene: TRBJ1-6
D gene: TRBD1
V gene: TRBV27
CDR3 protein: CASSTLDRVSNSPLHF
CDR3 DNA: TGTGCCAGCAGCACCCTCGACAGGGTTTCTAATTCACCCCTCCACTTT

clone size: many
J gene: TRBJ1-1
D gene: .
V gene: TRBV28
CDR3 protein: CASSLTGQNTEAFF
CDR3 DNA: TGTGCCAGCAGTTTAACAGGACAGAACACTGAAGCTTTCTTT

clone size: .
J gene: TRBJ2-7
D gene: .
V gene: TRBV11-2
CDR3 protein: CASSLGAGTPGYEQYF
CDR3 DNA: TGTGCCAGCAGCTTAGGGGCCGGGACCCCGGGATACGAGCAGTACTTC

clone size: .
J gene: TRBJ2-1
D gene: TRBD2
V gene: TRBV6-1
CDR3 protein: CASKMTGTSGRHAGEQFF
CDR3 DNA: TGTGCCAGCAAAATGACCGGGACTAGCGGGCGCCATGCTGGTGAGCAGTTCTTC

clone size: many
J gene: TRBJ2-2
D gene: .
V gene: TRBV28
CDR3 protein: CASRPRRGRDITGELFF
CDR3 DNA: TGTGCCAGCAGGCCCCGCCGGGGGCGGGACATCACCGGGGAGCTGTTTTTT

clone size: many
J gene: TRBJ2-7
D gene: TRBD1
V gene: TRBV30
CDR3 protein: CAWWTGGEQYF
CDR3 DNA: TGTGCCTGGTGGACAGGGGGCGAGCAGTACTTC

clone size: many
J gene: TRBJ1-1
D gene: .
V gene: TRBV19
CDR3 protein: CASRSYRENTEAFF
CDR3 DNA: TGTGCCAGTAGGAGTTACAGGGAGAACACTGAAGCTTTCTTT

clone size: .
J gene: TRBJ2-7
D gene: TRBD2
V gene: TRBV2
CDR3 protein: CASSAAGGHYEQYF
CDR3 DNA: TGTGCCAGCAGTGCGGCGGGAGGGCACTACGAGCAGTACTTC

clone size: few
J gene: TRBJ2-5
D gene: TRBD2
V gene: TRBV6-5
CDR3 protein: CASSYTTSGGETQYF
CDR3 DNA: TGTGCCAGCAGTTACACGACTAGCGGGGGCGAGACCCAGTACTTC

clone size: many
J gene: TRBJ1-5
D gene: TRBD1
V gene: TRBV4-2
CDR3 protein: CASSQVGTGDLPQHF
CDR3 DNA: TGTGCCAGCAGCCAGGTCGGGACAGGGGACTTGCCCCAGCATTTT

clone size: many
J gene: TRBJ1-4
D gene: .
V gene: TRBV2
CDR3 protein: CASSEWQGGEKLFF
CDR3 DNA: TGTGCCAGCAGTGAATGGCAGGGAGGGGAAAAACTGTTTTTT

clone size: many
J gene: TRBJ2-5
D gene: TRBD1
V gene: TRBV28
CDR3 protein: CASSSPDRGPQETQYF
CDR3 DNA: TGTGCCAGCAGTTCGCCGGACAGGGGGCCGCAAGAGACCCAGTACTTC

clone size: .
J gene: TRBJ2-3
D gene: .
V gene: TRBV3-1
CDR3 protein: CASSQGPLGTDTQYF
CDR3 DNA: TGTGCCAGCAGCCAAGGGCCACTCGGCACAGATACGCAGTATTTT

clone size: many
J gene: TRBJ2-3
D gene: TRBD2
V gene: TRBV30
CDR3 protein: CAWSVGGEADTQYF
CDR3 DNA: TGTGCCTGGAGTGTGGGAGGGGAGGCAGATACGCAGTATTTT

clone size: many
J gene: TRBJ2-1
D gene: .
V gene: TRBV24-1
CDR3 protein: CATSDLPSPKVGYNEQFF
CDR3 DNA: TGTGCCACCAGTGATTTGCCTAGCCCCAAGGTGGGATACAATGAGCAGTTCTTC